This T cell receptor (beta chain) derives from a study of blood T cell repertoires in COVID-19 (dated by TCRdb to the early 2020s). Some background on the complete study: Samples covering the acute and convalescent phases of COVID-19 were provided by collaborators in the United States, Italy and Spain. The prospective study material was composed of cDNA or gDNA derived from T cells, B-cell-depleted T cells, or PBMCs. Subjects who had been exposed to COVID-19, were actively infected with it, or had recovered from it provided the deeply sampled blood TCRbeta repertoires that made up the dataset. The repertoires were released in a freely available public database intended as a resource for research on the immune response to SARS-CoV-2. The samples were drawn from the first 160 participants of the ongoing ImmuneRACE study and from 950 to 1,500 subjects provided by 6 global collaborators. Sample metadata almost always included a de-identified subject ID, COVID-19 status, age in years and sex. Where HLA class I and class II types were available, the types were taken from metadata supplied by the sample provider, not from assay-based typing. Broader findings and caveats from the paper: The amount of clinical and demographic metadata varied by source and participant and was provided uncurated.

TCRbeta CDR3 regions were amplified from genomic DNA using the immunoSEQ Assay, a bias-controlled multiplex PCR. The study's processing was this. Nucleated cell counts per sample were estimated from amplification of reference gene primers within the assay. Sequence reads were collapsed and filtered to measure the absolute abundance of every unique TCRbeta CDR3 rearrangement. For each sample, productive Simpson clonality was calculated by taking the square root of Simpson's diversity index across productive rearrangements. The source is immuneACCESS, and TCRdb retained only in-frame sequences with V and J called. Part of the clones is not carried over; for the studies checked, unresolved V genes explain less than half of this, and the remainder is unexplained. D and trimming come from the DNA, and the V and J calls and clone size come from that table. This sample gives some 290,000 clones in total; around 81% of them show up just once. Around 2.9% of the sample goes to the ten largest clones.

Each collaborating institution followed its own protocols to collect whole blood in K2EDTA tubes. For TCRbeta analysis, collaborators shipped samples in one of three forms: frozen whole blood, isolated PBMCs, or DNA extracted from either of those sample types. V gives up 4 bases and J gives up 3 bases, and the segment between their germline ends measures 13 bases. The CDR3 spans 16 residues, from the cysteine through the phenylalanine. Of the read, only the CDR3 DNA is kept; its 48 bases are in frame from base 1. For CDR1 and CDR2, the germline V gene (reference sequence) lists MNHEY and SMNVEV. With regard to this clone: Its specific antigen is unknown. Base qualities are missing; no much larger clone stands one base away.

The receptor was derived from a woman in her fifties or sixties with active or convalescent COVID-19. This sequence uses TRBV27 and TRBJ1-6; perhaps TRBD1 is the D gene, with 5 bases matching. Input material: peripheral blood. The encoded CDR3 is CASSSGGGFYNSPLHF. The DNA is TGTGCCAGCAGTTCCGGGGGGGGGTTCTATAATTCACCCCTCCACTTT.